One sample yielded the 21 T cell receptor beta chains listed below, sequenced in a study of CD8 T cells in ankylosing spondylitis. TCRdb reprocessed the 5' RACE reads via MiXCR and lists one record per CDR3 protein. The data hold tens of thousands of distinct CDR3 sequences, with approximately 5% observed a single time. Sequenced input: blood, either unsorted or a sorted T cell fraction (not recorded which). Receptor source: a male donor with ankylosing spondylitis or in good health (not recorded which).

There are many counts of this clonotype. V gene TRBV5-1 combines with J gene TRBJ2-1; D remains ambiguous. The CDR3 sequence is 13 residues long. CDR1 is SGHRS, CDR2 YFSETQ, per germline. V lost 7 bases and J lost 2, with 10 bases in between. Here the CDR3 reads CASSTVPYNEQFF. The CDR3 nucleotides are TGCGCCAGCTCCACAGTCCCCTACAATGAGCAGTTCTTC. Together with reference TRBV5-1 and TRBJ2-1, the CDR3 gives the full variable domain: KAGVTQTPRYLIKTRGQQVTLSCSPISGHRSVSWYQQTPGQGLQFLFEYFSETQRNKGNFPGRFSGRQFSNSRSEMNVSTLELGDSALYLCASSTVPYNEQFFGPGTRLTVL.

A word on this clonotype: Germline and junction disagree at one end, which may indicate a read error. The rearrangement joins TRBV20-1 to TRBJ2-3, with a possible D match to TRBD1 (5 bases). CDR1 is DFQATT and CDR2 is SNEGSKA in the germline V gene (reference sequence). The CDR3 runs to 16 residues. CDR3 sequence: CCARDLRRAYTDTQYF. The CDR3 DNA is TGCTGTGCTAGAGATCTGCGCAGGGCTTACACAGATACGCAGTATTTT.

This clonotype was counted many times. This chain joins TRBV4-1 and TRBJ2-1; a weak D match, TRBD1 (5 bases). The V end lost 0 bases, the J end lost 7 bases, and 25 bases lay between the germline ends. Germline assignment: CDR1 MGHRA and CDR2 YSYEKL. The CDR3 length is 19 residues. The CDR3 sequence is CASSQEELTAYEAINEQFF. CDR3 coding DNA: TGCGCCAGCAGCCAAGAAGAACTGACAGCCTATGAAGCCATTAATGAGCAGTTCTTC.

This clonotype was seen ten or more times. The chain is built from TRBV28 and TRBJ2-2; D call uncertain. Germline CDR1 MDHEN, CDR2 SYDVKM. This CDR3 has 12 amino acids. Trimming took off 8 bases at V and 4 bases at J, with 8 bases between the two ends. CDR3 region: CASGAATGELFF. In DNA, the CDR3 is TGTGCCAGCGGCGCTGCCACCGGGGAGCTGTTTTTT.

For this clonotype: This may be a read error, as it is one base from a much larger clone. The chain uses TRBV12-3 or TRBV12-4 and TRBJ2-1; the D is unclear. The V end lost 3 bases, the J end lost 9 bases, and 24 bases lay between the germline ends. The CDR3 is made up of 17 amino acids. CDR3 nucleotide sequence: TGTGCCAGCAGTTTCCTTTCCAGCACCAAGCGATGCACTGAGCAGTTCTTC. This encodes CASSFLSSTKRCTEQFF.

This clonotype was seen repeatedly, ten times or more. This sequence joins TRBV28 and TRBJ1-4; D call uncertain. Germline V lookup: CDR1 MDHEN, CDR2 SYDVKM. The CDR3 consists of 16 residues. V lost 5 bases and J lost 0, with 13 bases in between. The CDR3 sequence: CASSPPGSATNEKLFF. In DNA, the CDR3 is TGTGCCAGCAGTCCCCCGGGGTCTGCAACTAATGAAAAACTGTTTTTT.

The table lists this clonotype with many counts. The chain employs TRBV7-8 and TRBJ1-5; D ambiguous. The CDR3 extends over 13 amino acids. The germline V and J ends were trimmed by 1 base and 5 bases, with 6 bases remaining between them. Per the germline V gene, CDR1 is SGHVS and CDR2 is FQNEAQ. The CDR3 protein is CASSLVSYQPQHF. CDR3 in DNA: TGTGCCAGCAGCTTAGTTAGTTATCAGCCCCAGCATTTT.

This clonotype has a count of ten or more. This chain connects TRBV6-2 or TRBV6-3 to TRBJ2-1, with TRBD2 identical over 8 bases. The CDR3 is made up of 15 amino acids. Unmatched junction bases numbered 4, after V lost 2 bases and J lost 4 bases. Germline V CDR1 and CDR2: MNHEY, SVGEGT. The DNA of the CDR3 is TGTGCCAGCAGTTACGGTAGCGGGGAATACAATGAGCAGTTCTTC. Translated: CASSYGSGEYNEQFF.

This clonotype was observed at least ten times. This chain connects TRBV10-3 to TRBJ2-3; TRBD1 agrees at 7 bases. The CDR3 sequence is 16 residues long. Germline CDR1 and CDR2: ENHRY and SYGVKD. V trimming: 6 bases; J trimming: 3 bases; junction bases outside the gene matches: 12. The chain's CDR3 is CAIRPFDREVTDTQYF. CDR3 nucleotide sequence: TGTGCCATCAGGCCTTTTGACAGGGAAGTGACAGATACGCAGTATTTT.

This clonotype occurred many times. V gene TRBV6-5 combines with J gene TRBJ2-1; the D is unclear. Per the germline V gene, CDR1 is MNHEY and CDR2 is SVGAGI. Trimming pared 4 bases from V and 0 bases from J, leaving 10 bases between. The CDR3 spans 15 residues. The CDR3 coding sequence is TGTGCCAGCAGTTCCGGGCGTAGCTCCTACAATGAGCAGTTCTTC. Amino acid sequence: CASSSGRSSYNEQFF.

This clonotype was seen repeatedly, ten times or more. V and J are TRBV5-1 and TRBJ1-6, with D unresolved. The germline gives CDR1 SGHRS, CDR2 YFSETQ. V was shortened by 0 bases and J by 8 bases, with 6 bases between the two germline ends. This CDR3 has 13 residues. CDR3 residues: CASSLDSYSPLHF. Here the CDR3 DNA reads TGCGCCAGCAGCTTGGACAGCTATTCACCCCTCCACTTT.

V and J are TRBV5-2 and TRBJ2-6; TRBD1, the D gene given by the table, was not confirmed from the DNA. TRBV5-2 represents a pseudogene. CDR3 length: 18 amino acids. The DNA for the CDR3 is TGTGCCAGCCACGACCTCGGGGCCACCAGCTCTGGGGCCAACGTCCTGACTTTC. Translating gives CASHDLGATSSGANVLTF.

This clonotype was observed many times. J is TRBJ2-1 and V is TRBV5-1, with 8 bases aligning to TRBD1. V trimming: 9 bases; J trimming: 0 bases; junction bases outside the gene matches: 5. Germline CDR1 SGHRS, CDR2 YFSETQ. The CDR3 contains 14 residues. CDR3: CATGTGLSYNEQFF. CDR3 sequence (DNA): TGCGCCACCGGGACAGGCCTCTCCTACAATGAGCAGTTCTTC.

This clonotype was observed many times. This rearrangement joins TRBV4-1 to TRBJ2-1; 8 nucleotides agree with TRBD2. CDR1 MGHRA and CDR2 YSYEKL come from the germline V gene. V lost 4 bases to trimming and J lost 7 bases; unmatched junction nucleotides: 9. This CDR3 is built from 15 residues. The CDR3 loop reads CASSLPGGARNEQFF. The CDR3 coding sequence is TGCGCCAGCAGCCTCCCGGGGGGGGCAAGGAATGAGCAGTTCTTC.

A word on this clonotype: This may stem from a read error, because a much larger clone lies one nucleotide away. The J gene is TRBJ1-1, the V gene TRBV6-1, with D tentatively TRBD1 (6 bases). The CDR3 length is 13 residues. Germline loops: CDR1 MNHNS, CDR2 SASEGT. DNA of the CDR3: TGTGCCAGCACCGGGACACCGAACACTGCAGCTTTCTTT. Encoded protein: CASTGTPNTAAFF.

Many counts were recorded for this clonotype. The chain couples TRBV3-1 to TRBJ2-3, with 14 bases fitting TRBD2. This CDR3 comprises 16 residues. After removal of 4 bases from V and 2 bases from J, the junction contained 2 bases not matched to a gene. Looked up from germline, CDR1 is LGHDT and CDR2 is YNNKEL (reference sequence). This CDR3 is CASSPGLAGVTDTQYF. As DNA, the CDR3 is TGTGCCAGCAGCCCGGGACTAGCGGGGGTCACAGATACGCAGTATTTT.

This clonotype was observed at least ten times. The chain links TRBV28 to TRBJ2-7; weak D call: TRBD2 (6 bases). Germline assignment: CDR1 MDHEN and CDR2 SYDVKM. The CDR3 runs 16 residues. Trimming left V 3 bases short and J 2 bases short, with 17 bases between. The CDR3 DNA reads TGTGCCAGCAGTTTCACCGGGAGTGGGATACCCTACGAGCAGTACTTC. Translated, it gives CASSFTGSGIPYEQYF.

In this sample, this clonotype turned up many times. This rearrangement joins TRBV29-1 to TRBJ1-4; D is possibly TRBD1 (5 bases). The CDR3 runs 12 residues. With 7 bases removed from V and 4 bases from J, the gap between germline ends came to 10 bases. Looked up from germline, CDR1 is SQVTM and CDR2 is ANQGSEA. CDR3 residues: CSASGFNEKLFF. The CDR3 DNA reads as TGCAGCGCCTCAGGGTTTAATGAAAAACTGTTTTTT.

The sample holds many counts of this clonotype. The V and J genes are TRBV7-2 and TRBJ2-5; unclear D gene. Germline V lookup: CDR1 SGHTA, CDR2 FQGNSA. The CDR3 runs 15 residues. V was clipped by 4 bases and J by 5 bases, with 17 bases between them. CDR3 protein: CASSSPPTSRETQYF. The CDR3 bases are TGTGCCAGCAGCTCCCCCCCGACAAGTAGGGAGACCCAGTACTTC.

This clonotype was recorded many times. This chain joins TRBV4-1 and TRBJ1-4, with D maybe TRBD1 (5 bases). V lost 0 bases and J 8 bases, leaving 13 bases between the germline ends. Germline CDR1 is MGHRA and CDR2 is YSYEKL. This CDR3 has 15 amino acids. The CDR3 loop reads CASSQERQGGEKLFF. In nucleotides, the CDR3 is TGCGCCAGCAGCCAAGAAAGGCAGGGCGGGGAAAAACTGTTTTTT.

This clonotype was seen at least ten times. CDR3 region: CASSVTDTSNYGYTF. The CDR3, as DNA: TGTGCCAGCAGCGTAACGGACACCTCTAACTATGGCTACACCTTC. The chain employs TRBV9 and TRBJ1-2, with D possibly matching TRBD1 (5 bases). Germline V gene sequence: CDR1 SGDLS, CDR2 YYNGEE. The length of the CDR3 is 15 residues. Trimming shortened V by 1 base and J by 0 bases, and 10 bases separated the two germline ends.